The rows below give T cell receptor beta chains drawn from one sample of a study of cytomegalovirus exposure and HLA in healthy donors. Clones were read by immunoSEQ multiplex PCR, and TCRdb kept only the in-frame ones, dropping some. In the table there are around 120,000 clones, about 75% of which are singletons. Material: PBMCs. These TCRs come from a man between 60 and 70 years old in good health and CMV-seropositive. The conserved cysteine and the conserved F or W are not part of the CDR3 here. A clone size is listed for some rows: how often the clone was seen (once, few, many), or a class if it is expanded.

TRBJ2-3,TRBV18,few,ASSPASGSDTQY
NA,TRBV6-1,once,ASRRAGTGGHEQY
TRBJ2-3,TRBV19,NA,ASRSDRARGRGDTQY
TRBJ2-7,TRBV19,NA,ASSINRGYEQY
TRBJ1-2,TRBV6-5,NA,ASSLLGQSHGYT
TRBJ2-2,TRBV28,few,ASSLQNDLLGGELF
TRBJ1-1,TRBV5-1,NA,ASSLEGRGGDTEAF
TRBJ2-1,TRBV9,NA,ASTPTQTTNEQF
TRBJ2-5,TRBV5-6,NA,ASSLRTQETQY
TRBJ1-3,TRBV5-6,NA,ASRSFALGNTIY
TRBJ2-7,TRBV5-1,NA,ASSLGQNYEQY
TRBJ1-1,TRBV5-1,few,ASSLEGDEGRWNTEAF
TRBJ1-4,TRBV6-6,NA,ASRGAVGKLF
TRBJ1-1,TRBV10-1,NA,ASSGQGYTEAF
TRBJ2-3,TRBV19,NA,ASSSGLAASTDTQY
TRBJ2-7,TRBV18,NA,ASSPPGLAGIYEQY
TRBJ2-7,TRBV11-2,medium-sized,ASSFTYEQY
TRBJ2-2,TRBV10-3,NA,AIGPPAGTGELF
TRBJ1-1,TRBV29-1,NA,SAETGGANTEAF
TRBJ2-1,TRBV10-3,NA,AITDTGSSYNEQF
TRBJ1-1,TRBV19,NA,ASSSPGLNTEAF
TRBJ1-5,TRBV25-1,NA,ASSPSNRDDQPQH
TRBJ1-1,TRBV7-9,few,ASSLTQVQNTEAF
TRBJ1-1,TRBV19,NA,ASSIGGADTEAF
TRBJ1-1,TRBV5-4,NA,ASSFSAAVSEAF
TRBJ2-1,TRBV5-4,NA,ASSLASGQVYNEQF
TRBJ1-5,TRBV6-1,NA,ASNEDRAQPQH
TRBJ1-5,TRBV27,once,ASSLSAGRNQPQH
TRBJ2-3,TRBV16,NA,ASSHSGTGGQY
TRBJ2-7,TRBV5-5,NA,ASGNSGWAYEQY
TRBJ1-2,TRBV13,NA,ASSLLKSYGYT
TRBJ1-1,TRBV2,NA,ASTQGENTEAF
TRBJ1-1,TRBV6-5,NA,ASTLGRGRTEAF
TRBJ2-5,TRBV7-9,NA,ASSPLGVAGGLETQY
TRBJ2-5,TRBV5-1,few,ASSWGQYQETQY
TRBJ2-1,TRBV9,NA,ASSVTSGRYNEQF
TRBJ1-2,TRBV4-2,NA,ASSQDQGNTGSDYGYT
TRBJ1-2,TRBV5-6,NA,ASSRGGENYGYT
TRBJ1-6,TRBV18,NA,ASSPQDRGKSPLH
TRBJ1-4,TRBV7-9,NA,ASSLGQVNEKLF
TRBJ2-5,TRBV5-1,NA,ASSLAGGLAGAMYQETQY
TRBJ1-1,TRBV28,NA,ASSIDKDMNTEAF
TRBJ1-2,TRBV5-1,NA,ASSQDSTNYGYT
TRBJ2-7,TRBV7-9,NA,ASSPLGGSSYEQY
TRBJ2-4,TRBV30,NA,AWSVNLLKKGERNIQY
TRBJ2-7,TRBV2,few,ASSEGLTRSLYEQY
TRBJ1-1,TRBV5-1,once,ASSGGGRREAF
TRBJ2-2,TRBV10-1,NA,ASSPEGLNTGELF
TRBJ1-3,TRBV11-2,NA,ASSLGGSLWTGNTIY
TRBJ1-6,TRBV9,NA,ASSVSGTGGNSPLH
TRBJ1-1,TRBV7-3,NA,ASSLISVSGGTEAF
TRBJ2-7,TRBV5-4,NA,ASSLQGVGEQY
TRBJ1-1,TRBV15,NA,ATSQQGNTEAF
TRBJ1-4,TRBV4-1,few,ASSQADRDEKLF
TRBJ1-1,TRBV6-4,NA,ASSEGGTEAF
TRBJ2-7,TRBV5-6,once,ASSQVYRYEQY
TRBJ1-1,TRBV9,NA,ASSVEAGNTEAF
TRBJ2-3,TRBV13,NA,ASSPGLAGGGLTDTQY